Presented here are 20 T cell receptor beta chains from one specimen sequenced in a study of cytomegalovirus exposure and HLA in healthy donors (TCRdb year 2017). Receptors were amplified or captured by the immunoSEQ multiplex PCR assay. For the multiplex PCR, a mixture combining 60 forward primers for TCR Vbeta segments and 13 reverse primers for TCR Jbeta segments was used. Entries here come from immuneACCESS through TCRdb and include only in-frame sequences with V and J called. Some clones fail to appear in such tables; in the studies checked, an unresolved V gene covers under half of the shortfall, and the cause of the remainder is unknown. For this sample there are 90,000 to 150,000 clones; approximately 80% appear just once. The ten largest clones represent roughly 3.7% of the sample. What was sequenced was PBMCs. The receptors here all came from a human donor in good health.

This chain uses TRBV18 with TRBJ1-1; 7 bases align to TRBD1. Germline CDR1 KGHSH, CDR2 LQKENI. Trimming took 6 bases from V and 6 from J; bases not matched to a gene: 4. The CDR3 has 12 residues. This CDR3 reads CASSQTGAEAFF. The CDR3 DNA follows: TGTGCCAGCTCGCAAACAGGGGCTGAAGCTTTCTTT.

The rearrangement joins TRBV4-2 to TRBJ2-7, with 7 bases identical to TRBD1. The trim removed 4 bases at V and 4 bases at J, leaving 4 bases unmatched. The CDR3 spans 13 residues. Germline V gene sequence: CDR1 LGHNA, CDR2 YNFKEQ. CDR3 DNA sequence: TGTGCCAGCAGCCCGGGACAGCCTTACGAGCAGTACTTC. Amino acids: CASSPGQPYEQYF.

This chain uses TRBV6-1 with TRBJ1-2, with TRBD1 identical over 9 bases. Germline CDR1 and CDR2: MNHNS and SASEGT. This CDR3 has 15 amino acids. The J segment lost 8 bases and the V segment lost 4 bases, leaving 11 bases of the junction unmatched. CDR3 sequence: CASSGSRDRVHGYTF. CDR3 coding DNA: TGTGCCAGCAGTGGATCCCGGGACAGGGTTCACGGCTACACCTTC.

The chain is built from TRBV27 and TRBJ2-5; 11 bases agree with TRBD1. The last part of the DNA fits TRBJ2-7 better; the J call may be wrong. This CDR3 region has 16 residues. Germline V CDR1 and CDR2: MNHEY, SMNVEV (reference sequence). The CDR3 is CASSPTSGTGGYEQYF. CDR3 DNA: TGTGCCAGCAGTCCCACGTCCGGGACAGGGGGCTACGAGCAGTACTTC.

On this clone itself: The sample holds other DNA sequences that translate to the same CDR3. The chain couples TRBV2 to TRBJ2-1; D may be TRBD2 (5 bases). V lost 4 bases and J lost 7, with 8 bases in between. Germline CDR1 reads SNHLY; CDR2 reads FYNNEI. This CDR3 spans 12 amino acids. The CDR3 nucleotides read TGTGCCAGCAGTGCCTCGGGGAATGAGCAGTTCTTC. Residues: CASSASGNEQFF.

This clone was found a few times. V and J are TRBV6-1 and TRBJ1-4; possibly TRBD1 for D (5 bases). The CDR3 contains 17 residues. Trimming removed 3 bases at V and 4 bases at J, with 18 bases between. CDR1 is MNHNS and CDR2 is SASEGT in the germline V gene. The CDR3 DNA reads as TGTGCCAGCAGTGAGGTCAGGGCGTCGGGCCTTAATGAAAAACTGTTTTTT. This gives the protein CASSEVRASGLNEKLFF.

The chain links TRBV6-4 to TRBJ1-1, with D perhaps matching TRBD1 (6 bases). The CDR3 covers 14 residues. Germline CDR1 and CDR2: MRHNA and SNTAGT. The germline V and J ends were trimmed by 0 bases and 8 bases, with 13 bases remaining between them. The CDR3 sequence is CASSDSGRQGEAFF. The CDR3 DNA reads as TGTGCCAGCAGTGACTCCGGTCGGCAGGGGGAAGCTTTCTTT.

This clone was seen a few times. The chain employs TRBV28 and TRBJ1-5; D might be TRBD1 (5 bases). CDR1 MDHEN and CDR2 SYDVKM come from the germline V gene. V dropped 3 bases and J dropped 4 bases, with 7 bases sitting between them. The CDR3 extends over 13 amino acids. The CDR3 region has the DNA TGTGCCAGCAGTTTCAACAGGAATCAGCCCCAGCATTTT. This codes for CASSFNRNQPQHF.

The genes are TRBV7-8 and TRBJ2-5; D call uncertain. The V gene lost 4 bases and the J gene lost 7 bases, with 10 bases spanning the gap. Germline-derived CDR1 and CDR2 are SGHVS and FQNEAQ. This CDR3 spans 12 amino acids. CDR3 region: CASSYRRATQYF. In DNA, the CDR3 is TGTGCCAGCAGCTACCGAAGAGCGACCCAGTACTTC.

This chain links TRBV19 with TRBJ2-1; 9 bases are a match to TRBD2. This CDR3 spans 13 amino acids. Germline V gene data show CDR1 as LNHDA and CDR2 as SQIVND (reference sequence). J lost 10 bases, V lost 5 bases, and 6 bases had no gene match. CDR3 DNA: TGTGCCAGTAGTGGGGGACTAGCAGAAGAGCAGTTCTTC. Encoded protein: CASSGGLAEEQFF. The full variable domain, completed using reference TRBV19 and TRBJ2-1, is DGGITQSPKYLFRKEGQNVTLSCEQNLNHDAMYWYRQDPGQGLRLIYYSQIVNDFQKGDIAEGYSVSREKKESFPLTVTSAQKNPTAFYLCASSGGLAEEQFFGPGTRLTVL.

This sequence joins TRBV2 and TRBJ1-2, with D hard to call. V lost 6 bases to trimming and J lost 2 bases, with 13 bases between them. From germline, CDR1 is SNHLY and CDR2 FYNNEI. CDR3 length: 14 amino acids. The CDR3 DNA reads TGTGCCAGCAGGTACACAATTCAGAACTATGGCTACACCTTC. Protein sequence: CASRYTIQNYGYTF.

The chain couples TRBV7-2 to TRBJ2-7; D is perhaps TRBD2 (5 bases). From germline, CDR1 is SGHTA and CDR2 FQGNSA. The CDR3 runs to 14 residues. V was pared by 3 bases and J by 7 bases, with 16 bases between. DNA for the CDR3: TGTGCCAGCAGCTTGGACGGGGTTAAGCTAGAGCAGTACTTC. Amino acids: CASSLDGVKLEQYF.

In its sample, this clone was seen a few times. J is TRBJ2-6 and V is TRBV6-4; D call uncertain. The CDR3 has 16 amino acids. Germline V gene lookup returns CDR1 MRHNA and CDR2 SNTAGT. The V end lost 0 bases, the J end lost 0 bases, and 6 bases lay between the germline ends. CDR3 loop: CASSDSEASGANVLTF. CDR3 nucleotides: TGTGCCAGCAGTGACTCTGAGGCCTCTGGGGCCAACGTCCTGACTTTC.

This clone came up a few times. Here the CDR3 DNA reads TGTGCCATCAGTGACCGGGACTTGAGACAGTTCTTC. Translated, it gives CAISDRDLRQFF. The chain employs TRBV10-3 and TRBJ2-1; possible D gene TRBD2, 6 bases. CDR3 size: 12 residues. V lost 3 bases to trimming and J lost 13 bases, with 13 bases between them. CDR1 is ENHRY, CDR2 SYGVKD, per germline.

This clone was seen only a few times. J is TRBJ2-1 and V is TRBV4-2; weak D call: TRBD1 (6 bases). The CDR3 length is 15 residues. V was cut by 1 base and J by 12 bases, with 19 bases left in between. Germline CDR1 reads LGHNA; CDR2 reads YNFKEQ. CDR3 coding DNA: TGTGCCAGCAGCCAAGGTGACCGGGACACCCCGGGGCAGTTCTTC. It translates to CASSQGDRDTPGQFF.

The chain uses TRBV28 and TRBJ1-4, with unresolved D. The CDR3 runs 14 residues. V lost 4 bases and J lost 7, with 13 bases in between. The germline gives CDR1 MDHEN, CDR2 SYDVKM. CDR3 coding DNA: TGTGCCAGCAGTTCCCGACTCCGGGGTGAAAAACTGTTTTTT. Amino acids: CASSSRLRGEKLFF.

This chain uses TRBV21-1 with TRBJ2-7; the table's D call of TRBD1 was not tested on the DNA. TRBV21-1 is classified as a pseudogene. The CDR3 length is 18 residues. The DNA for the CDR3 is TGTGCCAGCAGCAAAGTATTAACTGGGGACAGGGTGTCCTACGAGCAGTACTTC. Translating it yields CASSKVLTGDRVSYEQYF.

The sample holds one count of this clone. The V gene is TRBV27, the J gene TRBJ1-2; 9 bases agree with TRBD1. CDR1 and CDR2 from the germline V gene are MNHEY and SMNVEV (reference sequence). This CDR3 spans 16 amino acids. The junction had 7 bases not matched to a gene; V was cut back by 1 base and J by 4 bases. The chain's CDR3 is CASSLWGQGSSYGYTF. The CDR3 DNA sequence: TGTGCCAGCAGTTTATGGGGACAGGGATCAAGCTATGGCTACACCTTC.

This chain uses TRBV28 with TRBJ2-1; D is perhaps TRBD2 (7 bases). The CDR3 is 14 residues long. Germline values: CDR1 MDHEN, CDR2 SYDVKM. V lost 6 bases to trimming and J lost 2 bases, with 11 bases between them. CDR3 bases: TGTGCCAGCAGAGAGGGGGGGGCCTACAATGAGCAGTTCTTC. As protein: CASREGGAYNEQFF.

The count of this clone is one. The genes are TRBV21-1 and TRBJ1-5; the table names TRBD1, a call not compared with the DNA. TRBV21-1 is a listed pseudogene. There are 15 residues in the CDR3. CDR3 region: CASSSPDRVGQPQHF. CDR3 nucleotides: TGTGCCAGCAGCTCACCTGACAGGGTCGGGCAGCCCCAGCATTTT.